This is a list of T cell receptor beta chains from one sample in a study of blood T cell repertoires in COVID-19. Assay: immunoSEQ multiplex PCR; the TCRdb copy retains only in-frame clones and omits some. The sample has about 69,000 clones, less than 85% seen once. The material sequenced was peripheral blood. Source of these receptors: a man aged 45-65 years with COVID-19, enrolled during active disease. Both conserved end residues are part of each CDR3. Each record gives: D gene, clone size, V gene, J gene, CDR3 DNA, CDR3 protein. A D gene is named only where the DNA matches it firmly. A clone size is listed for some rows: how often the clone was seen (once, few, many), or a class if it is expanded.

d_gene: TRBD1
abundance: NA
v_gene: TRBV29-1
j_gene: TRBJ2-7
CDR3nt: TGCAGCGTTGAATGGACAGGGGGAGAGTACGAGCAGTACTTC
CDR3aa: CSVEWTGGEYEQYF

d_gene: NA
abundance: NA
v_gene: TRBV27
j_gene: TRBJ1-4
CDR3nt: TGTGCCAGCAGTTTTGGAGGTCTCACAACTAATGAAAAACTGTTTTTT
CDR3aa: CASSFGGLTTNEKLFF

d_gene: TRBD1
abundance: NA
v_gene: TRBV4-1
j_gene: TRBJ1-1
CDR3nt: TGCGCCAGCAGCCAAGGGGGGACAGGAATGAACACTGAAGCTTTCTTT
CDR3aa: CASSQGGTGMNTEAFF

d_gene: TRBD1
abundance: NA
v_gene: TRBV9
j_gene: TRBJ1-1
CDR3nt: TGTGCCAGCAGCGTAGGAGTAAGTAGGACAGGGGAAACTGAAGCTTTCTTT
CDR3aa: CASSVGVSRTGETEAFF

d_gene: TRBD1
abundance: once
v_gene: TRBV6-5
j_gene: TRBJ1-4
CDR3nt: TGTGCCAGCAGTAAGGACAGGGGCCATGAAAAACTGTTTTTT
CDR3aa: CASSKDRGHEKLFF

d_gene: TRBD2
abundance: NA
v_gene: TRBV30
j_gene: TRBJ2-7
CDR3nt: TGTGCCTTCCGGACTAGGAGCTACGAGCAGTACTTC
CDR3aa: CAFRTRSYEQYF

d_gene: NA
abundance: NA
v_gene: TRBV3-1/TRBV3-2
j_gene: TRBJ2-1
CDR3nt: TGTGCCAGCAGTAACCCAGGGGGGATCTACAATGAGCAGTTCTTC
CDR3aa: CASSNPGGIYNEQFF

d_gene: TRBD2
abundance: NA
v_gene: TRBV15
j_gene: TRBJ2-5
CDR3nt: TGTGCCACCCGATTCACTAGCGGGGCGGGAGAGACCCAGTACTTC
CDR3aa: CATRFTSGAGETQYF

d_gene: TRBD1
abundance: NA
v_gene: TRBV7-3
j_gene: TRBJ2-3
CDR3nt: TGTGCCAGCAGCTTATTAGGGGGCCGGGATACGCAGTATTTT
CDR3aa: CASSLLGGRDTQYF

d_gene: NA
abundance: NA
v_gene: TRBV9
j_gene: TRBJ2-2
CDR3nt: TGTGCCAGCAGCGTTACAGGCGACACCGGGGAGCTGTTTTTT
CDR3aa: CASSVTGDTGELFF

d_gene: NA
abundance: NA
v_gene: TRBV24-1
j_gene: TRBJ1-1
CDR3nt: TGTGCCACCAGCCGACAGTTGAACACTGAAGCTTTCTTT
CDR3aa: CATSRQLNTEAFF

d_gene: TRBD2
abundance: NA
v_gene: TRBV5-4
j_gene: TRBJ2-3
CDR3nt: TGTGCCAGCAGCTTGGGCGGGGGGGCCGCAGATACGCAGTATTTT
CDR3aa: CASSLGGGAADTQYF

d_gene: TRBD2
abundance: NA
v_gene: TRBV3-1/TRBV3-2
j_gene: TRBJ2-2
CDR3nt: TGTGCCAGCAGCACATTTAGCGGGGGGGCGACCGGGGAGCTGTTTTTT
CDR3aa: CASSTFSGGATGELFF

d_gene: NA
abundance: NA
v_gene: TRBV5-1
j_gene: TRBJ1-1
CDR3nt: TGCGCCAGCAGCTTGGGGCTGAACACTGAAGCTTTCTTT
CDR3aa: CASSLGLNTEAFF

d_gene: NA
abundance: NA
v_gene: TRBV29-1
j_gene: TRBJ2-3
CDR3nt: TGCAGCGTTGGGCTGATCAGCGAGGACTACACAGATACGCAGTATTTT
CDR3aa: CSVGLISEDYTDTQYF